This T cell receptor beta chain was found in a study of blood T cell repertoires in COVID-19. Assay used: immunoSEQ multiplex PCR; TCRdb lists only in-frame clones, some missing. The sample includes roughly 200,000 clones, approximately 85% of them seen just once. CDR1 is LNHDA and CDR2 is SQIVND in the germline V gene (reference sequence). There are 17 residues in the CDR3. V gave up 3 bases and J gave up 5 bases; unmatched junction bases: 11. Sequenced sample: peripheral blood. The chain recombines TRBV19 with TRBJ2-1, with 9 positions matching TRBD2. The sequence came from a woman between 55 and 75 years old with acute or convalescent COVID-19. CDR3 residues: CASSIDGTSSYNNEQFF. DNA for the CDR3: TGTGCCAGTAGTATCGACGGGACTAGCTCCTATAACAATGAGCAGTTCTTC. Filled out from reference TRBV19 and TRBJ2-1, the complete variable domain reads DGGITQSPKYLFRKEGQNVTLSCEQNLNHDAMYWYRQDPGQGLRLIYYSQIVNDFQKGDIAEGYSVSREKKESFPLTVTSAQKNPTAFYLCASSIDGTSSYNNEQFFGPGTRLTVL.